Sequencing of this T cell receptor (beta chain) was carried out in a study of shared clonotypes between healthy human individuals. Naive CD8 cells comprised CD45RO-negative, CCR7-positively selected cells, excluding terminally differentiated effector memory CD45RA+ cells. The CDR3 totals 13 residues. V was clipped by 5 bases and J by 4 bases, with 12 bases between them. CDR1 and CDR2 (germline): SGHRS, YFSETQ. At the deep level, the assay was run. Several immunoSEQ 96-well plates shared each subset's DNA, each plate a replicate. The assay was immunoSEQ multiplex PCR, and TCRdb's table has in-frame clones only and misses some. This sample carries hundreds of thousands of clones, 95% to 96% of them seen once, and the ten largest clones take 0.11%.

The specimen was naive CD8+ T cells sorted from blood. This clonotype was sampled from a woman between 25 and 40 years old in good health. V usage is TRBV5-1 and J usage is TRBJ1-1; possible D gene TRBD1, 5 bases. The DNA of the CDR3 is TGCGCCAGCAGACCAGGGTCGGGCACTGAAGCTTTCTTT. It yields the protein CASRPGSGTEAFF.